The next 18 T cell receptor beta chains were all read from a single sample in a study of graft-versus-host responses after intestinal transplantation. The repertoire was sequenced with immunoSEQ multiplex PCR; TCRdb's copy has only in-frame clones and lacks some. The sample records about 86,000 clones, approximately 90% being singletons. The antigens of these receptors remain unknown. Sequences were derived from unstimulated CD4+ T cells sorted from spleen or lymph node cells, sampled before transplant. These receptors originate from a human donor who was the organ donor for an intestinal transplant.

V and J are TRBV9 and TRBJ2-6; D uncertain. Trimming removed 1 base from V and 0 bases from J, with 5 bases in between. The V gene's germline CDR1 is SGDLS and CDR2 YYNGEE. The length of the CDR3 is 15 residues. CDR3 region: CASSVYVSGANVLTF. The CDR3 DNA sequence: TGTGCCAGCAGCGTATATGTCTCTGGGGCCAACGTCCTGACTTTC.

CDR3 sequence (DNA): TGCGCCAGCAGCCCCGGGAAGGGCGGGTACAATGAGCAGTTCTTC. Protein product: CASSPGKGGYNEQFF. The V and J genes are TRBV5-1 and TRBJ2-1; tentative D call: TRBD2 (5 bases). Trimming removed 4 bases from V and 4 bases from J, with 15 bases in between. Germline values: CDR1 SGHRS, CDR2 YFSETQ. There are 15 residues in the CDR3.

The chain uses TRBV27 and TRBJ2-3; 7 bases line up with TRBD2. The ends lost 5 bases at V and 0 bases at J; junction bases unmatched: 14. The CDR3 length is 18 residues. Germline V gene data show CDR1 as MNHEY and CDR2 as SMNVEV (reference sequence). The CDR3 region has the DNA TGTGCCAGCAGTCCCAAACTAGCGACAGTCCCTAGCACAGATACGCAGTATTTT. This codes for CASSPKLATVPSTDTQYF.

This rearrangement joins TRBV9 to TRBJ2-6, with 8 positions matching TRBD2. V was clipped by 4 bases and J by 1 base; unmatched bases: 10. There are 18 residues in the CDR3. The germline V gene has CDR1 SGDLS and CDR2 YYNGEE. The DNA of the CDR3 is TGTGCCAGCAGCCCCCTAGCGGGCACGACGTCTGGGGCCAACGTCCTGACTTTC. Its translation is CASSPLAGTTSGANVLTF.

V usage is TRBV13 and J usage is TRBJ2-7; 8 bases fit TRBD2. There are 15 residues in the CDR3. V lost 6 bases and J lost 4; bases outside the gene matches: 11. CDR1 and CDR2 from the germline V gene are PRHDT and FYEKMQ (reference sequence). Here the CDR3 DNA reads TGTGCCAGCAGGATGGGTGGACTAGCCTCATACGAGCAGTACTTC. Translation gives CASRMGGLASYEQYF.

This chain connects TRBV16 to TRBJ2-7, with D uncertain. The CDR3 sequence is 15 residues long. V lost 0 bases, J lost 2 bases, and 11 bases lay in between. The germline V gene encodes CDR1 KGHSY and CDR2 FQNENV. The DNA for the CDR3 is TGTGCCAGCAGCCAATCACAGTTTGGCACCTACGAGCAGTACTTC. It translates to CASSQSQFGTYEQYF.

CDR3 region: CAISESTGGVVEKLFF. As DNA, the CDR3 is TGTGCCATCAGTGAGTCGACGGGAGGGGTGGTCGAAAAACTGTTTTTT. The V gene is TRBV10-3, the J gene TRBJ1-4; a possible D gene is TRBD1 (5 bases). The CDR3 length is 16 residues. Per germline, CDR1 ENHRY and CDR2 SYGVKD. V dropped 0 bases and J dropped 8 bases, with 16 bases sitting between them.

This chain links TRBV21-1 with TRBJ2-7; the DNA was not used to check the table's D call, TRBD1. TRBV21-1 is tagged as a pseudogene. This CDR3 has 11 residues. This CDR3 is CASSKQGEQYF. CDR3 bases: TGTGCCAGCAGCAAACAGGGGGAGCAGTACTTC.

The rearrangement joins TRBV6-5 to TRBJ2-3; D unclear. Germline CDR1 MNHEY, CDR2 SVGAGI. V lost 5 bases and J lost 6, with 12 bases in between. CDR3 length equals 13 residues. CDR3 loop: CASSPPGTDTQYF. In nucleotides, the CDR3 is TGTGCCAGCAGTCCGCCCGGTACGGATACGCAGTATTTT.

A few counts support this clone. The chain links TRBV5-1 to TRBJ2-7; TRBD1 matches 7 bases. This CDR3 is built from 13 residues. In germline, CDR1 is SGHRS, CDR2 YFSETQ. With 4 bases clipped from V and 3 bases from J, the junction kept 4 bases outside the gene matches. CDR3 loop: CASSPGQFYEQYF. The DNA of the CDR3 is TGCGCCAGCAGCCCGGGACAGTTCTACGAGCAGTACTTC.

The chain combines TRBV6-4 with TRBJ2-1; D gene ambiguous. V dropped 7 bases and J dropped 8 bases, with 6 bases sitting between them. The germline V gene encodes CDR1 MRHNA and CDR2 SNTAGT. This CDR3 is built from 10 residues. In nucleotides, the CDR3 is TGTGCCAGCATCAACTATGAGCAGTTCTTC. Its protein is CASINYEQFF.

This clone has just one count. The CDR3 spells CASSPSGEVYGYTF. The DNA for the CDR3 is TGTGCCAGCAGCCCTTCGGGGGAAGTCTATGGCTACACCTTC. The chain has TRBV7-9 and TRBJ1-2, with a weak D call TRBD1 (5 bases). The V and J ends lost 5 bases and 4 bases respectively, with 14 bases between them. The V gene's germline CDR1 is SEHNR and CDR2 FQNEAQ (reference sequence). CDR3 length: 14 amino acids.

The chain has TRBV19 and TRBJ1-4; D not certain. V was cut by 5 bases and J by 4 bases, with 5 bases left in between. The CDR3 is 12 amino acids. Germline V CDR1 and CDR2: LNHDA, SQIVND (reference sequence). CDR3 sequence reads: CASSARNEKLFF. DNA for the CDR3: TGTGCCAGTAGTGCGCGTAATGAAAAACTGTTTTTT.

This clone was recorded only once. The J gene is TRBJ1-6, the V gene TRBV6-5; D is perhaps TRBD1 (5 bases). Germline V gene sequence: CDR1 MNHEY, CDR2 SVGAGI. This CDR3 is 14 amino acids long. Trimming took 6 bases from V and 3 from J, leaving 9 bases between them. The CDR3 is CASRDRHYNSPLHF. The DNA of the CDR3 is TGTGCCAGCAGAGACAGACACTATAATTCACCCCTCCACTTT.

This clone occurred once. The rearrangement uses TRBV15 and TRBJ2-7; 10 bases align to TRBD2. There are 18 residues in the CDR3. Trimming removed 0 bases from V and 3 bases from J; junction bases left unmatched: 11. The germline CDR1 and CDR2 sequences are LNHNV and YYDKDF (reference sequence). The CDR3 DNA is TGTGCCACCAGCAGAGATAAGGGGGCAACTAGCGGGATCTACGAGCAGTACTTC. It translates to CATSRDKGATSGIYEQYF.

The chain uses TRBV6-5 and TRBJ2-2, with TRBD2 matching over 8 bases. CDR1 and CDR2 from the germline V gene are MNHEY and SVGAGI. CDR3 length equals 14 residues. The J segment lost 3 bases and the V segment lost 6 bases, leaving 3 bases of the junction unmatched. The CDR3 DNA reads as TGTGCCAGCAGAGTTAGCGGGGACACCGGGGAGCTGTTTTTT. Translation: CASRVSGDTGELFF.

The J gene is TRBJ2-1, the V gene TRBV28; TRBD1 might be the D (5 bases). Trimming removed 7 bases from V and 9 bases from J, with 25 bases in between. CDR1 is MDHEN and CDR2 is SYDVKM in the germline V gene. The CDR3 loop spans 16 amino acids. The chain's CDR3 is CASTKSGWQGWGEQFF. The CDR3 bases are TGTGCCAGCACAAAGAGTGGCTGGCAGGGATGGGGTGAGCAGTTCTTC.

This sequence joins TRBV28 and TRBJ2-1; 8 bases are shared with TRBD1. CDR1 and CDR2 from the germline V gene are MDHEN and SYDVKM. The CDR3 has 15 residues. Losses at the gene ends were 3 bases for V and 4 bases for J; bases not matched to a gene: 5. CDR3: CASSLPRGLYNEQFF. DNA of the CDR3: TGTGCCAGCAGTTTGCCCAGGGGGCTGTACAATGAGCAGTTCTTC. Complete variable domain (other parts from reference TRBV28 and TRBJ2-1): DVKVTQSSRYLVKRTGEKVFLECVQDMDHENMFWYRQDPGLGLRLIYFSYDVKMKEKGDIPEGYSVSREKKERFSLILESASTNQTSMYLCASSLPRGLYNEQFFGPGTRLTVL.